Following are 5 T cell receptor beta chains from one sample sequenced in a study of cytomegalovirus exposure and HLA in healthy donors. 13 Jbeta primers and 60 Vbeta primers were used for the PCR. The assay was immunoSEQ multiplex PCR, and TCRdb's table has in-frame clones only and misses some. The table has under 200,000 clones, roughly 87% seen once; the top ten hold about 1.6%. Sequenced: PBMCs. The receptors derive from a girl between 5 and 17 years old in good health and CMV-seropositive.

The CDR3 loop reads CASSLGGTNYGYTF. CDR3 sequence (DNA): TGTGCCAGCAGCTTAGGAGGGACTAACTATGGCTACACCTTC. The rearrangement uses TRBV7-3 and TRBJ1-2; D is undetermined. Deletions cut 2 bases from V and 0 bases from J, with 7 bases between. CDR3 size: 14 residues. CDR1 is SGHTA, CDR2 FQGTGA, per germline.

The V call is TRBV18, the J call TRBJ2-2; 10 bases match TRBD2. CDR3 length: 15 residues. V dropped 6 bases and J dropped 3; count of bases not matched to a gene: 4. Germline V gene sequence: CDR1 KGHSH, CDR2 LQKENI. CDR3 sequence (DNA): TGTGCCAGCTCGCCAGCGGGAGGGGACACCGGGGAGCTGTTTTTT. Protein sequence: CASSPAGGDTGELFF.

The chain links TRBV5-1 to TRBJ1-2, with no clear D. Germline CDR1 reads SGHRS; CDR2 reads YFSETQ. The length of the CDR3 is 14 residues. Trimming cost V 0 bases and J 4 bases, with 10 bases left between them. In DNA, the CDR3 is TGCGCCAGCAGCTTGGGGAGAGGGTCCTATGGCTACACCTTC. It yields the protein CASSLGRGSYGYTF.

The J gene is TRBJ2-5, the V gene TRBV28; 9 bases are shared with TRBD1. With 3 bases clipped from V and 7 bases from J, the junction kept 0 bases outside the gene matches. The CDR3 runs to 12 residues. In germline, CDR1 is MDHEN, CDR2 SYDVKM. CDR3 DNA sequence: TGTGCCAGCAGTTTGGGACAGGGGACCCAGTACTTC. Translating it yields CASSLGQGTQYF.

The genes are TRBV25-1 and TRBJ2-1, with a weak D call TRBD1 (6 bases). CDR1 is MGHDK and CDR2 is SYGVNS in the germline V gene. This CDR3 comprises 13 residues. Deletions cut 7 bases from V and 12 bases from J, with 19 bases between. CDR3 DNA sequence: TGTGCCAGCACTAAGTCGAGAGGGGGACGGCAGTTCTTC. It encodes CASTKSRGGRQFF.